The following is a T cell receptor beta chain sequence with its context. The target antigen is unknown. CDR3 length equals 13 residues. V was cut by 5 bases and J by 1 base, with 8 bases left in between. Primers used in a second PCR of roughly 6 to 11 cycles were a sample-barcoded 5' primer and a J-beta primer mix. MiXCR, applied by TCRdb to the 5' RACE reads, yields one record per CDR3 protein. Counted here are fewer than 700,000 distinct CDR3 sequences, around half occurring once; the ten biggest clones make up around 25%. The sample originates from a study of blood T cells in healthy people across ages. Study observations and caveats: It was held that the diversity estimates obtained from one million T cells were underestimates. Among long-lived donors, naive CD4+ cells were more numerous and diversity higher than in aged donors.

Every donor contributed around 10 milliliters of peripheral blood by blood draw. This chain uses TRBV12-3 or TRBV12-4 with TRBJ1-1; no reliable D call. The sample consisted of blood. The TCR was taken from a man older than 75 in good health. The CDR3 nucleotides are TGTGCCAGCAGTGTGTCCGAGAACACTGAAGCTTTCTTT. The encoded protein is CASSVSENTEAFF.